The source of this TCR beta chain is a study of blood T cell repertoires in COVID-19. Study in general: COVID-19 samples, acute and convalescent, were from the United States, Italy and Spain. PBMCs, B-cell-depleted T cells, or T cells were the source of the cDNA or gDNA that made up the material.

In the study's own analysis: From reference gene primer amplification, estimates of nucleated cell counts were derived. Profiling relied on immunoSEQ multiplex PCR, and the TCRdb table lists in-frame clones only, not all of them. The V and J calls and clone size were taken over from that table, and D and trimming were inferred from the DNA. The repertoire holds about 150,000 clones, 83% seen once, with about 12% in the top ten. It was during active infection that Seattle patients were enrolled and then longitudinally followed. The sample was peripheral blood. The TCR was taken from a woman aged 55-69 years with COVID-19, enrolled during active disease.

CDR3 sequence reads: CASSLRGSEAFF. DNA for the CDR3: TGTGCCAGCAGTTTAAGGGGCAGTGAAGCTTTCTTT. The chain is built from TRBV12-3 or TRBV12-4 and TRBJ1-1; weak D call: TRBD1 (5 bases). V was trimmed by 2 bases and J by 7 bases, leaving 8 bases between them. This CDR3 is built from 12 residues.